These 14 T cell receptor beta chains were all obtained from the same sample, sequenced in a study of blood T cell repertoires in COVID-19. Some clones are missing from TCRdb's copy, which holds only in-frame ones; the method was immunoSEQ multiplex PCR. The sample shows fewer than 350,000 clones, around 90% of them seen only once. Sample: peripheral blood. Receptors were obtained from a woman aged 25 to 39 with COVID-19, enrolled during active disease.

The chain combines TRBV2 with TRBJ2-3; TRBD1 might be the D (6 bases). CDR3 size: 14 residues. CDR1 and CDR2 from the germline V gene are SNHLY and FYNNEI. V lost 4 bases to trimming and J lost 0 bases, with 8 bases between them. CDR3 nucleotide sequence: TGTGCCAGCAGTGCCGACAGGAGCACAGATACGCAGTATTTT. It translates to CASSADRSTDTQYF.

This clone was observed a few times. J is TRBJ2-2 and V is TRBV18; 9 bases fit TRBD2. The J segment lost 4 bases and the V segment lost 3 bases, leaving 6 bases of the junction unmatched. This CDR3 is 16 amino acids long. Germline V gene lookup returns CDR1 KGHSH and CDR2 LQKENI. The CDR3: CASSPTSGRFTGELFF. The CDR3 DNA follows: TGTGCCAGCTCACCGACCAGCGGGAGGTTCACCGGGGAGCTGTTTTTT.

V gene TRBV18 combines with J gene TRBJ1-1, with 7 bases matching TRBD1. Trimming cost V 6 bases and J 4 bases; bases outside gene matches: 5. CDR1 and CDR2 (germline): KGHSH, LQKENI. The CDR3 totals 13 residues. The chain's CDR3 is CASSWTGTTEAFF. CDR3 in DNA: TGTGCCAGCTCCTGGACAGGTACCACTGAAGCTTTCTTT. The full variable domain, completed using reference TRBV18 and TRBJ1-1, is NAGVMQNPRHLVRRRGQEARLRCSPMKGHSHVYWYRQLPEEGLKFMVYLQKENIIDESGMPKERFSAEFPKEGPSILRIQQVVRGDSAAYFCASSWTGTTEAFFGQGTRLTVV.

This clone has only a few counts. The chain has TRBV5-4 and TRBJ2-7; D is unresolved. Trimming took 4 bases from V and 2 from J, leaving 13 bases between them. CDR1 and CDR2 (germline): SGHNT, YYREEE (reference sequence). The CDR3 loop spans 14 amino acids. CDR3 sequence (DNA): TGTGCCAGCAGCAGAGGAGACCCGGCCTACGAGCAGTACTTC. Encoded protein: CASSRGDPAYEQYF.

The J gene is TRBJ1-5, the V gene TRBV30, with 8 bases aligning to TRBD1. This CDR3 comprises 15 residues. Germline V gives CDR1 GTSNPN, CDR2 SVGIG (reference sequence). The V gene end was trimmed by 2 bases and the J gene end by 9 bases; junction bases not matched to a gene: 12. CDR3 sequence: CAWSPGQGTVLPQHF. CDR3 bases: TGTGCCTGGAGTCCCGGACAGGGCACAGTCCTGCCCCAGCATTTT.

This chain links TRBV4-2 with TRBJ2-7; maybe TRBD1 (7 bases). The V end lost 3 bases, the J end lost 2 bases, and 23 bases lay between the germline ends. Germline V gives CDR1 LGHNA, CDR2 YNFKEQ. The CDR3 loop spans 18 amino acids. The CDR3 spells CASSHPSGGQGNPYEQYF. The CDR3 nucleotides read TGTGCCAGCAGCCATCCCTCAGGGGGGCAGGGTAACCCCTACGAGCAGTACTTC.

This clone was observed a few times. This sequence joins TRBV5-4 and TRBJ1-2; D call uncertain. The germline V gene has CDR1 SGHNT and CDR2 YYREEE (reference sequence). This CDR3 has 13 amino acids. The germline V and J ends were trimmed by 1 base and 1 base, with 5 bases remaining between them. The CDR3 region has the DNA TGTGCCAGCAGCTTGTACAATAACTATGGCTACACCTTC. Amino acid sequence: CASSLYNNYGYTF.

The V call is TRBV7-9, the J call TRBJ2-7; D gene unclear. Trimming shortened V by 3 bases and J by 5 bases, and 14 bases separated the two germline ends. The germline V gene encodes CDR1 SEHNR and CDR2 FQNEAQ (reference sequence). This CDR3 has 14 amino acids. For the CDR3, the DNA is TGTGCCAGCAGCTTTGAAACCGCGATCAACGAGCAGTACTTC. Translation gives CASSFETAINEQYF.

This rearrangement joins TRBV9 to TRBJ2-3; D gene ambiguous. V was pared by 4 bases and J by 0 bases, with 9 bases between. CDR3 size: 14 residues. Germline V gene lookup returns CDR1 SGDLS and CDR2 YYNGEE. CDR3 nucleotide sequence: TGTGCCAGCAGCCCTTACTCTAGCACAGATACGCAGTATTTT. Its protein product is CASSPYSSTDTQYF. Filled out from reference TRBV9 and TRBJ2-3, the complete variable domain reads DSGVTQTPKHLITATGQRVTLRCSPRSGDLSVYWYQQSLDQGLQFLIQYYNGEERAKGNILERFSAQQFPDLHSELNLSSLELGDSALYFCASSPYSSTDTQYFGPGTRLTVL.

This chain connects TRBV27 to TRBJ2-1; TRBD2 matches 9 bases. V shed 3 bases and J 12 bases; nucleotides not matched to a gene: 21. Germline V gives CDR1 MNHEY, CDR2 SMNVEV (reference sequence). The CDR3 covers 18 residues. The CDR3 DNA reads as TGTGCCAGCAGTTTGAGGGCAGGGAGGGATCAGCGGGAGGACGGGCAGTTCTTC. Its translation: CASSLRAGRDQREDGQFF.

The rearrangement uses TRBV19 and TRBJ1-5; D gene ambiguous. V gave up 3 bases and J gave up 3 bases, with 3 bases separating them. The CDR3 spans 12 residues. Germline V gene sequence: CDR1 LNHDA, CDR2 SQIVND (reference sequence). As DNA, the CDR3 is TGTGCCAGTAGTATCCTCAATCAGCCCCAGCATTTT. Its translation: CASSILNQPQHF.

This clone was detected only a few times. The J gene is TRBJ2-7, the V gene TRBV10-2; unclear D gene. The CDR3 is 13 amino acids. V lost 3 bases and J 13 bases, leaving 19 bases between the germline ends. Germline loops: CDR1 WSHSY, CDR2 SAAADI. The CDR3 DNA reads as TGCGCCAGCAGTGACTGGAGACTCATCCCCCTCTACTTC. Translation: CASSDWRLIPLYF.

This chain uses TRBV4-1 with TRBJ2-2; possibly TRBD2 for D (5 bases). The CDR3 spans 16 residues. CDR1 and CDR2 (germline): MGHRA, YSYEKL. Trimming left V 5 bases short and J 4 bases short, with 17 bases between. The CDR3 nucleotides read TGCGCCAGCAGCGACTCATTCGGGATAAGCACCGGGGAGCTGTTTTTT. Amino acids: CASSDSFGISTGELFF.

This chain uses TRBV11-3 with TRBJ2-2, with 12 positions matching TRBD2. V lost 5 bases, J lost 6 bases, and 4 bases stayed unmatched. Germline V gene sequence: CDR1 SGHNT, CDR2 YENEEA. CDR3 size: 15 residues. CDR3 nucleotides: TGTGCCAGCAGCCGACTAGCGGGAGCCGCCGGGGAGCTGTTTTTT. This gives the protein CASSRLAGAAGELFF.